Sequencing of this T cell receptor beta chain was carried out in a study of regulatory T cells in long-lasting Graves disease. Broader study findings: Study was limited to peripheral blood, excluding thyroid tissue. Persistent disease preferred TRBV28, TRBJ1-2 and TRBJ2-5; new disease, TRBV20-1 and TRBJ2-1.

Germline V gene sequence: CDR1 GTSNPN, CDR2 SVGIG (reference sequence). Trimming took 4 bases from V and 5 from J, leaving 17 bases between them. The CDR3 is 14 amino acids. This clonotype was seen more than once but under ten times. The antigen is undetermined. Arm-PCR of CDR3 regions with iRepertoire HTBI primers generated TCR beta libraries. TCRdb ran MiXCR on the multiplex PCR reads and lists one entry per CDR3 protein. The table includes about 400,000 distinct CDR3 sequences, more than 20% detected once. As for time point: persistent/refractory GD, antithyroid drugs over 5 years with positive TRAb. PBMC RNA was the source of the TCR library.

This rearrangement joins TRBV30 to TRBJ1-2, with D possibly being TRBD1 (5 bases). Sequencing was performed on peripheral blood mononuclear cells (PBMCs), taken when the disease was refractory, from a patient treated with antithyroid drugs. This receptor was taken from a female donor with Graves disease. This CDR3 reads CAWTSGDGRYGYTF. As DNA, the CDR3 is TGTGCCTGGACGTCCGGGGACGGACGATATGGCTACACCTTC. Full variable domain (rest looked up from reference TRBV30 and TRBJ1-2): SQTIHQWPATLVQPVGSPLSLECTVEGTSNPNLYWYRQAAGRGLQLLFYSVGIGQISSEVPQNLSASRPQDRQFILSSKKLLLSDSGFYLCAWTSGDGRYGYTFGSGTRLTVV.